This T cell receptor beta chain derives from a study of blood T cell repertoires in COVID-19. Study-level background: Sites in the United States, Italy and Spain provided acute and convalescent COVID-19 samples.

This clone was seen repeatedly, ten times or more. This study enrolled people aged roughly 18 to 89 from about two dozen US geographic areas. V gave up 3 bases and J gave up 5 bases; unmatched junction bases: 8. Germline V gives CDR1 KGHSH, CDR2 LQKENI. The CDR3 totals 15 residues. How the authors handled the data: The assay estimated nucleated cells by amplifying reference gene primers. The data were produced by immunoSEQ multiplex PCR, yet TCRdb's version contains in-frame clones alone and is incomplete. The D gene and trimming were derived from the DNA, and the V and J assignments and clone size from that table. The table has some 220,000 clones, approximately 90% seen once.

V and J are TRBV18 and TRBJ2-7; 9 bases fit TRBD1. Sequenced input: PBMCs or T cells enriched from blood (not recorded which). This receptor was taken from a woman aged 18-30 years in a cohort exposed to, infected with or recovered from COVID-19 (not recorded which). The CDR3 loop is CASSPLGQGEDEQYF. CDR3 DNA: TGTGCCAGCTCACCCCTGGGACAGGGAGAGGACGAGCAGTACTTC.